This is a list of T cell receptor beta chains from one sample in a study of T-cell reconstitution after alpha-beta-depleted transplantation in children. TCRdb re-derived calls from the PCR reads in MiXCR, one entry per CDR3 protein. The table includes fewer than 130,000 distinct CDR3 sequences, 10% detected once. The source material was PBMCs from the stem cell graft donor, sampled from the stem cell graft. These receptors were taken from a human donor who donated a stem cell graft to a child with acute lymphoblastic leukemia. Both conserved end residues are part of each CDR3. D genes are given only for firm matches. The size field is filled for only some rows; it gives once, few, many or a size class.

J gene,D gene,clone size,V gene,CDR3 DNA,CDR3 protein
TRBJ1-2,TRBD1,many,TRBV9,TGTGCCAGCACTATCACAGGGGCTCGCTATGGCTACACCTTC,CASTITGARYGYTF
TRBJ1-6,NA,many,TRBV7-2,TGTGCCAGCAGCCCCCAGGTGCAGGGTGGGTCACCCCTCCACTTT,CASSPQVQGGSPLHF
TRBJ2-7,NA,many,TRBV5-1,TGCGCCAGCAGCTTGGGTGGGATCTACGAGCAGTACTTC,CASSLGGIYEQYF
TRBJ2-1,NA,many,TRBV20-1,TGCAGTGCTGCGACTAGAGAGGTACACAATGAGCAGTTCTTC,CSAATREVHNEQFF
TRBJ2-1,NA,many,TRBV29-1,TGCAGCTTTTACCCGACCGAATACAATGAGCAGTTCTTC,CSFYPTEYNEQFF
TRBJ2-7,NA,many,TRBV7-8,TGTGCCAGCAGCTTAGAACTCTTCACCTACGAGCAGTACTTC,CASSLELFTYEQYF
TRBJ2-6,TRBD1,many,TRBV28,TGTGCCAGCAGTTATGCGGGGACAGGGGGCTCTGGGGCCAACGTCCTGACTTTC,CASSYAGTGGSGANVLTF
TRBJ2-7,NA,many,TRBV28,TGTGCCAGCAGTTCTCCCCTCGGGGGCTACGAGCAGTACTTC,CASSSPLGGYEQYF
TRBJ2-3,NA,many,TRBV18,TGTGCCAGCTCTCCGAGGGATACGCAGTATTTT,CASSPRDTQYF
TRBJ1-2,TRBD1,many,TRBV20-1,TGCAGTGCAACAGGGGGCGAGATCCCTAGACGCTATGGCTACACCTTC,CSATGGEIPRRYGYTF
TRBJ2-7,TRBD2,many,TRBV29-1,TGCAGCGTTGAAGTCCTAGCGGGAGAAGAGCAGTACTTC,CSVEVLAGEEQYF
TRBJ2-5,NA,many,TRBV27,TGTGCCAGCAGTCCCCTGAATATCGGAGAGGGGGAGACCCAGTACTTC,CASSPLNIGEGETQYF
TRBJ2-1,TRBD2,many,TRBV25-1,TGTGCCAGCAGTTATAGCGGGAGACCGTTCTTC,CASSYSGRPFF
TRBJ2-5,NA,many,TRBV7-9,TGTGCCAGCAGCTTAGTTACAGAAGAGACCCAGTACTTC,CASSLVTEETQYF
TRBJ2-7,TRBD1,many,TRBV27,TGTGCCAGCAGTTCTCAGGGACAGGGGTCCTACGAGCAGTACTTC,CASSSQGQGSYEQYF
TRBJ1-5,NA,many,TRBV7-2,TGTGCCAGCAGCCCCCCCTCGGGGCCCCAGCATTTT,CASSPPSGPQHF
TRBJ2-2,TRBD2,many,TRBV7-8,TGTGCCAGCAGCCAAAGCGGGACTAGATTCGGGGAGCTGTTTTTT,CASSQSGTRFGELFF
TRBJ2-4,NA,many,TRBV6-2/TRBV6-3,TGTGCCAGCAGTCTAGCCGCCGCCATTCAGTACTTC,CASSLAAAIQYF
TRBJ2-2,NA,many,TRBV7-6,TGTGCCAGCAGCCTGACAGTGACCGGGGAGCTGTTTTTT,CASSLTVTGELFF
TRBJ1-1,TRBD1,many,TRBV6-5,TGTGCCAGCAGTCAAGGGACAGGTGAAGCTTTCTTT,CASSQGTGEAFF
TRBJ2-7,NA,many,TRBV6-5,TGTGCCAGCAGTTCGTTATTCGCCTACGAGCAGTACTTC,CASSSLFAYEQYF
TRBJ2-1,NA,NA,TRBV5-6,TGTGCCAGGGGCCCCGGGCTAGTCTGCTCCTACAATGAGCAGTTCTTC,CARGPGLVCSYNEQFF
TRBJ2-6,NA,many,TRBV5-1,TGCGCCAGCAGCTTGGCCGGTAGGTCAACTGGGGCCAACGTCCTGACTTTC,CASSLAGRSTGANVLTF
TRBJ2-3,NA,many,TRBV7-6,TGTGCCAGCAGCCCCGGCCGGTTAAATGTTACGCAGTATTTT,CASSPGRLNVTQYF
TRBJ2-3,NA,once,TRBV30,TGTGCCTGGAGTGTCCGGGAGAGGGATACGCAGTATTTT,CAWSVRERDTQYF
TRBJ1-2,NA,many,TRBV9,TGTGCCAGCAGCGTAAAAGACTATGGCTACACCTTC,CASSVKDYGYTF
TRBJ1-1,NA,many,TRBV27,TGTGCCACTAGGACAACACAGAACACTGAAGCTTTCTTT,CATRTTQNTEAFF
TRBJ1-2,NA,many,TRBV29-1,TGCAGCGTTGAAAAGCCAGTCTATGGCTACACCTTC,CSVEKPVYGYTF
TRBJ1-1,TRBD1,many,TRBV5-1,TGCGCCACCGGACAGGGGTCGAACACTGAAGCTTTCTTT,CATGQGSNTEAFF
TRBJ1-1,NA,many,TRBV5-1,TGCGCCAGCAGCTTTCTACAGGGGAACACTGAAGCTTTCTTT,CASSFLQGNTEAFF
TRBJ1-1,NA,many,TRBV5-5,TGTGCCAGCAGTTCGGGTAGGGGCACTGAAGCTTTCTTT,CASSSGRGTEAFF
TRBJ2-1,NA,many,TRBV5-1,TGTGCCAGCAGTTTCGGGACTGCCTACAATGAGCAGTTCTTC,CASSFGTAYNEQFF
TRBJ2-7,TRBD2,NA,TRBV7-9,TGTGCCAGCAGCTCTAGCGGCCGTCTTTACGAGCAGTACTTC,CASSSSGRLYEQYF
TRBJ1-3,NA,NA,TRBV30,TGTGCCTGGGACGGGGCTCACTCTGGAAACACCATATATTTT,CAWDGAHSGNTIYF
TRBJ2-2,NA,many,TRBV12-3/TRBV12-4,TGTGCCAGCAGACCAGTTAACACCGGGGAGCTGTTTTTT,CASRPVNTGELFF
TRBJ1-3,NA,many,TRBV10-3,TGTGCCATCGACGGGACACCAGACTCTGGAAACACCATATATTTT,CAIDGTPDSGNTIYF
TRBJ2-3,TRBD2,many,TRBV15,TGTGCCACCAGAGGAGCGGGGGGGCTTAGCACAGATACGCAGTATTTT,CATRGAGGLSTDTQYF
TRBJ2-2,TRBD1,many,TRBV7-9,TGTGCCAGCAGCCCCCAAGGACAGGGGAACACCGGGGAGCTGTTTTTT,CASSPQGQGNTGELFF
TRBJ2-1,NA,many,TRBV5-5,TGTGCCAGCAGCTTGGAGCTACTCAATGAGCAGTTCTTC,CASSLELLNEQFF
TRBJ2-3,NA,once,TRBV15,TGTGCCACCAGAGGGCGGGCTAGCACAGATACGCAGTATTTT,CATRGRASTDTQYF
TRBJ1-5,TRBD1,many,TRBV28,TGTGCCAGCAGGAACCGGGACAGAGGATATACCAATCAGCCCCAGCATTTT,CASRNRDRGYTNQPQHF
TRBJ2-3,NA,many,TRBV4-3,TGCGCCAGCAGCCAAGATGAGCAAATCACAGATACGCAGTATTTT,CASSQDEQITDTQYF
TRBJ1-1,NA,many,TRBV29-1,TGCAGCGTTGAGTGGTCAGTAGACACTGAAGCTTTCTTT,CSVEWSVDTEAFF
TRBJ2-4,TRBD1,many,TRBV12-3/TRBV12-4,TGTGCCAGCAGTCCCAACCCGGGACAGGGGCTGAACATTCAGTACTTC,CASSPNPGQGLNIQYF
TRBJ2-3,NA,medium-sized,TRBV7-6,TGTGCCAGCAGCACCGGAGATACGCAGTATTTT,CASSTGDTQYF
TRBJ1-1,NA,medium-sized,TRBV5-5,TGTGCCAGCAGCCCTATCCCGAACACTGAAGCTTTCTTT,CASSPIPNTEAFF
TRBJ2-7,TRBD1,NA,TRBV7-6,TGTGCCAGCAGCTTACAACAGGGGGCAGTCGAGCAGTACTTC,CASSLQQGAVEQYF
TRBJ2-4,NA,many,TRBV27,TGTGCCAGCAGTCCCTCCCCCCCCGCAGTTGCCAAAAACATTCAGTACTTC,CASSPSPPAVAKNIQYF
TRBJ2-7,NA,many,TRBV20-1,TGCAGTGCTAGACGGGACAATTCCTACGAGCAGTACTTC,CSARRDNSYEQYF
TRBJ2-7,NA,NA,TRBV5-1,TGCGCCAGCAGCTACCCGAAAGACAGAGGCTACGAGCAGTACTTC,CASSYPKDRGYEQYF
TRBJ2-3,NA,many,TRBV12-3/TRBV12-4,TGTGCCAGCAGGTTGCGGGGCGATGATACGCAGTATTTT,CASRLRGDDTQYF
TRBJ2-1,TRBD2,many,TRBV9,TGTGCCAGCAGCGTAGTGGGTTCTAGCGGGAGAAATGAGCAGTTCTTC,CASSVVGSSGRNEQFF
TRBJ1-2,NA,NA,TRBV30,TGTGCCTGGGGTCGGGGGGAGTATGGCTACACCTTC,CAWGRGEYGYTF
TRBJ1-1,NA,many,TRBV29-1,TGCAGCGTTGGTTCGGGCGGTGAAGCTTTCTTT,CSVGSGGEAFF
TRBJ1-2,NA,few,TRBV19,TGTGCCAGTAGTATAGACTACTATGGCTACACCTTC,CASSIDYYGYTF
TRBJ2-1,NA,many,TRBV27,TGTGCCAGCAGTTCCCCTCCGACAGGACGTGAGCAGTTCTTC,CASSSPPTGREQFF